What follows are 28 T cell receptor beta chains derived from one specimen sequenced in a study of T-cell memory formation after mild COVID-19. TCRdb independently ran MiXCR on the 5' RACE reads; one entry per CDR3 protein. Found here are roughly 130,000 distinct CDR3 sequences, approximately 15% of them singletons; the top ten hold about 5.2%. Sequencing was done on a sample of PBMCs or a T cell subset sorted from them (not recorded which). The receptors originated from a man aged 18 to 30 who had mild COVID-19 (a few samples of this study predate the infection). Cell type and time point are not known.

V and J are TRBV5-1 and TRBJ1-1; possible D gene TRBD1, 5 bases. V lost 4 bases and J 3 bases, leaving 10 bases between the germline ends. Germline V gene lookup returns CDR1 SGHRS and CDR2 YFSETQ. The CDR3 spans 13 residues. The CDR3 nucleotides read TGCGCCAGCAGCGAAGGGGTGGACACTGAAGCTTTCTTT. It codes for CASSEGVDTEAFF.

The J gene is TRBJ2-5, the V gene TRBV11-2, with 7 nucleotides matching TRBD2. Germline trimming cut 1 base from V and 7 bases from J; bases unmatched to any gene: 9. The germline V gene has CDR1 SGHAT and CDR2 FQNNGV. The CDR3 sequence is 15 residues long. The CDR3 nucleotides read TGTGCCAGCAGCTTAGCCCTGTCGGGGGGAGGGACCCAGTACTTC. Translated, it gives CASSLALSGGGTQYF.

In nucleotides, the CDR3 is TGCAGTGCTAGAGGGGCCCCCCACGAGCAGTACTTC. It translates to CSARGAPHEQYF. This rearrangement joins TRBV20-1 to TRBJ2-7; no clear D gene. Looked up from germline, CDR1 is DFQATT and CDR2 is SNEGSKA (reference sequence). V lost 1 base and J 5 bases, leaving 9 bases between the germline ends. This CDR3 is 12 amino acids long.

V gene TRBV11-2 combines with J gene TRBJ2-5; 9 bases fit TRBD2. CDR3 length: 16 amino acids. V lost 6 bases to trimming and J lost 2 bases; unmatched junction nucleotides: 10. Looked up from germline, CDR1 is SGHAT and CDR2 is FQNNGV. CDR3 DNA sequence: TGTGCCAGCAGACCCATAGCGGGGGTGTTTCAAGAGACCCAGTACTTC. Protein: CASRPIAGVFQETQYF.

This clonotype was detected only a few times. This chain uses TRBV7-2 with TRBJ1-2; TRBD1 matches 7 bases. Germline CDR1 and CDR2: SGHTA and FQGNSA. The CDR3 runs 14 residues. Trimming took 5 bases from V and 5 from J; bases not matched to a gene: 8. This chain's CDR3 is CASSPRQGTYGYTF. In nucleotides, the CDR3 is TGTGCCAGCAGCCCCCGACAGGGAACTTATGGCTACACCTTC. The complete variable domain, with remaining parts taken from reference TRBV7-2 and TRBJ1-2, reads GAGVSQSPSNKVTEKGKDVELRCDPISGHTALYWYRQSLGQGLEFLIYFQGNSAPDKSGLPSDRFSAERTGGSVSTLTIQRTQQEDSAVYLCASSPRQGTYGYTFGSGTRLTVV.

Written as DNA, the CDR3 is TGTGCCAGCAGTTCTTTAGGGGGGTTAACGTATGGCTACACCTTC. Residues: CASSSLGGLTYGYTF. The chain recombines TRBV7-9 with TRBJ1-2; D possibly corresponds to TRBD1 (6 bases). There are 15 residues in the CDR3. With 6 bases removed from V and 5 bases from J, the gap between germline ends came to 19 bases. Germline CDR1 SEHNR, CDR2 FQNEAQ (reference sequence).

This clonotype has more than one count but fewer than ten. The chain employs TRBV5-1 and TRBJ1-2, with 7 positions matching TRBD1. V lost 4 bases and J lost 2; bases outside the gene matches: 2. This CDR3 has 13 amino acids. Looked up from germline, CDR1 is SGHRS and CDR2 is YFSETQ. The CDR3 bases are TGCGCCAGCAGCGTGACAGGGAACTATGGCTACACCTTC. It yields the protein CASSVTGNYGYTF.

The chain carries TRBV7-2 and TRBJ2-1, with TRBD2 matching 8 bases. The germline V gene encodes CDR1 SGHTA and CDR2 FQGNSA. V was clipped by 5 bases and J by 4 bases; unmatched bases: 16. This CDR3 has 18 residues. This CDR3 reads CASSPSGGSGNLYNEQFF. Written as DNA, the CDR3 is TGTGCCAGCAGCCCCAGTGGGGGTAGCGGGAATCTTTACAATGAGCAGTTCTTC.

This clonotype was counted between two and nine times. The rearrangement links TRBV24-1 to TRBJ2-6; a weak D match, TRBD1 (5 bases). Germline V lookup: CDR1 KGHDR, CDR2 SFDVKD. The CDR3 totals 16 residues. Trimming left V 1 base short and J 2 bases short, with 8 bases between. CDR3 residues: CATSDFRGAGANVLTF. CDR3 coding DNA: TGTGCCACCAGTGATTTTAGGGGCGCTGGGGCCAACGTCCTGACTTTC.

CDR3 sequence: CASGGGSYEQYF. In DNA form, the CDR3 reads TGTGCCAGCGGGGGGGGCTCCTACGAGCAGTACTTC. The rearrangement uses TRBV7-8 and TRBJ2-7; 7 bases map to TRBD2. CDR3 size: 12 residues. Germline V lookup: CDR1 SGHVS, CDR2 FQNEAQ. Germline trimming cut 8 bases from V and 0 bases from J; bases unmatched to any gene: 1.

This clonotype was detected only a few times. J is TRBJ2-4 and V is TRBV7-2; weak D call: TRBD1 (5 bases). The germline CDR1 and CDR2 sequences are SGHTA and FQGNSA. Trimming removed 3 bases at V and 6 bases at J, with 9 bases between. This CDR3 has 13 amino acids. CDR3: CASSLGPLNIQYF. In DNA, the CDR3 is TGTGCCAGCAGCTTGGGGCCACTAAACATTCAGTACTTC.

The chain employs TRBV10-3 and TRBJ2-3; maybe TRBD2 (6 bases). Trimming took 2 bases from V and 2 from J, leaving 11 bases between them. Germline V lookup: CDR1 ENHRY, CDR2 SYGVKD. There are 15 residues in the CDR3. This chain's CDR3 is CAISERRGPTDTQYF. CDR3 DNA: TGTGCCATCAGTGAGAGGCGGGGCCCCACAGATACGCAGTATTTT.

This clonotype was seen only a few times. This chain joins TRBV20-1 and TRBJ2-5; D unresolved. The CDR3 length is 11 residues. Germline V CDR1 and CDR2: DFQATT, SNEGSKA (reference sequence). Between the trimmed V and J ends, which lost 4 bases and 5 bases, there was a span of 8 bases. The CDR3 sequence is CSATEGETQYF. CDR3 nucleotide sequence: TGCAGTGCTACGGAAGGGGAGACCCAGTACTTC.

CDR3 nucleotide sequence: TGTGCCAGCAGCCGAAACCTAGCGGTGCAAGAGACCCAGTACTTC. Translation: CASSRNLAVQETQYF. V gene TRBV3-1 combines with J gene TRBJ2-5; 7 bases are shared with TRBD2. The CDR3 length is 15 residues. Looked up from germline, CDR1 is LGHDT and CDR2 is YNNKEL (reference sequence). V was clipped by 4 bases and J by 2 bases; unmatched bases: 7.

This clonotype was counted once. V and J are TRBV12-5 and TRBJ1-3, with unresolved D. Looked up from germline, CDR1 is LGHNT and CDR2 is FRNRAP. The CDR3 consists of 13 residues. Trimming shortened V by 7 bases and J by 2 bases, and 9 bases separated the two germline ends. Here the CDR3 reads CASASWPGNTIYF. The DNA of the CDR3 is TGTGCTAGTGCTTCATGGCCTGGAAACACCATATATTTT.

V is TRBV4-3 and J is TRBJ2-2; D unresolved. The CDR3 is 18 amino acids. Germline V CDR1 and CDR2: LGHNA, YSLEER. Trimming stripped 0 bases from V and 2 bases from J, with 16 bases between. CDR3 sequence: CASSQERSTRINTGELFF. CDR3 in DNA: TGCGCCAGCAGCCAAGAGAGGTCCACCCGCATAAACACCGGGGAGCTGTTTTTT.

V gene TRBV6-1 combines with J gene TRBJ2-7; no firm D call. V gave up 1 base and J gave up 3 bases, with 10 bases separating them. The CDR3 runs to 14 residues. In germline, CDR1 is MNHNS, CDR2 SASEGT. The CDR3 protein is CASSEGYRSYEQYV. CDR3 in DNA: TGTGCCAGCAGTGAAGGATACAGAAGCTACGAGCAGTACGTC.

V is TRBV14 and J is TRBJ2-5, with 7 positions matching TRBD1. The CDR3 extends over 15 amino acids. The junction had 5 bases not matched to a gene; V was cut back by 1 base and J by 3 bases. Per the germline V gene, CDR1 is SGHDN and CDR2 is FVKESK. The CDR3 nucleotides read TGTGCCAGCAGCCAAGCTAGGGGACAGAAAGAGACCCAGTACTTC. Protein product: CASSQARGQKETQYF.

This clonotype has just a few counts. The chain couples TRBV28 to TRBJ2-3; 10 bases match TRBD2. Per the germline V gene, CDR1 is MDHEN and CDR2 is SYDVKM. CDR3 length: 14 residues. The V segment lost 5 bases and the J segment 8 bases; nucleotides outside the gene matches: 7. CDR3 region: CASSASGTSVTQYF. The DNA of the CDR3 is TGTGCCAGCAGTGCCTCCGGGACTAGCGTTACGCAGTATTTT.

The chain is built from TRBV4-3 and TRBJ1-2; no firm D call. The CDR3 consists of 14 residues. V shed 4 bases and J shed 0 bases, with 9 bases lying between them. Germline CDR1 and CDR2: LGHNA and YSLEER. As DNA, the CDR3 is TGCGCCAGCAGCCCCGAGAATTCTAACTATGGCTACACCTTC. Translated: CASSPENSNYGYTF.

The CDR3 nucleotides read TGTGCCAGCACTGACGTCGAGCAGTTCTTC. This encodes CASTDVEQFF. The rearrangement links TRBV5-7 to TRBJ2-1, with D hard to call. TRBV5-7 is filed as an ORF, its function uncertain. The CDR3 spans 10 residues. V lost 6 bases, J lost 10 bases, and 8 bases lay in between.

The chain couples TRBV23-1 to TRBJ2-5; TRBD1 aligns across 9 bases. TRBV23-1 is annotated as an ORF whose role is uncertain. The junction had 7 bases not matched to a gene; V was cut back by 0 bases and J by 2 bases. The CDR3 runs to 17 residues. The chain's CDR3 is CASSQSGTGKGQETQYF. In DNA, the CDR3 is TGCGCCAGCAGTCAATCCGGGACAGGGAAAGGACAAGAGACCCAGTACTTC.

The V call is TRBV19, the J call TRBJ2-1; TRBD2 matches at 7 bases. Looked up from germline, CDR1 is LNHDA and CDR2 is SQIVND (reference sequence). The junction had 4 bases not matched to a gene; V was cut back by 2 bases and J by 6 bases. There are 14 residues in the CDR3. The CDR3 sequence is CASSITSGGNEQFF. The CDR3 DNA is TGTGCCAGTAGTATAACCTCGGGGGGCAATGAGCAGTTCTTC.

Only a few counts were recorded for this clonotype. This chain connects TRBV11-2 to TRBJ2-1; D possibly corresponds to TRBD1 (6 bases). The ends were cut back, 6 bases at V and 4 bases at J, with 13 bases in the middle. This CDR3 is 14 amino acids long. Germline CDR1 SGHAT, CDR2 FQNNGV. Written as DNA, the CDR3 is TGTGCCAGCAGTCTGGGGGCCCCGTACAATGAGCAGTTCTTC. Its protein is CASSLGAPYNEQFF.

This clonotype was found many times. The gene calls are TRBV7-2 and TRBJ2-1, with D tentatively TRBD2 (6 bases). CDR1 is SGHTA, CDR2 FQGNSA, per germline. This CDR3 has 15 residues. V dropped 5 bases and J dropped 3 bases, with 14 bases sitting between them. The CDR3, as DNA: TGTGCCAGCAGCCGAGGGGACTTCGGCTACAATGAGCAGTTCTTC. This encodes CASSRGDFGYNEQFF.

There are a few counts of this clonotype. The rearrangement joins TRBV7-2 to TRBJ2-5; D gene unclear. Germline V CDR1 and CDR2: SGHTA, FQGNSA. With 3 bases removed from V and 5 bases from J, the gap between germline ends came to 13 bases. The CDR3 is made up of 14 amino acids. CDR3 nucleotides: TGTGCCAGCAGCTTCAACCTGGAATGGGAGACCCAGTACTTC. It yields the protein CASSFNLEWETQYF.

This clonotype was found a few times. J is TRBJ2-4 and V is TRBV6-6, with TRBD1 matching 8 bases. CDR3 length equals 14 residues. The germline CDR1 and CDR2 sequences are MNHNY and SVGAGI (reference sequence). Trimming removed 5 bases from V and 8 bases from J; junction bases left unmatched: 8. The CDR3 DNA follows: TGTGCCAGCAGTAGAGACAGGGGAGCGGACATTCAGTACTTC. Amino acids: CASSRDRGADIQYF.

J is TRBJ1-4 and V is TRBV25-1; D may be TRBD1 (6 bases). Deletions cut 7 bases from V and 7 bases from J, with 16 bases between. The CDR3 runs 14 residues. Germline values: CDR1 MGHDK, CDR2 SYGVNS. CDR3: CASKDTGAGEKLFF. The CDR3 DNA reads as TGTGCCAGCAAGGATACGGGGGCCGGTGAAAAACTGTTTTTT.